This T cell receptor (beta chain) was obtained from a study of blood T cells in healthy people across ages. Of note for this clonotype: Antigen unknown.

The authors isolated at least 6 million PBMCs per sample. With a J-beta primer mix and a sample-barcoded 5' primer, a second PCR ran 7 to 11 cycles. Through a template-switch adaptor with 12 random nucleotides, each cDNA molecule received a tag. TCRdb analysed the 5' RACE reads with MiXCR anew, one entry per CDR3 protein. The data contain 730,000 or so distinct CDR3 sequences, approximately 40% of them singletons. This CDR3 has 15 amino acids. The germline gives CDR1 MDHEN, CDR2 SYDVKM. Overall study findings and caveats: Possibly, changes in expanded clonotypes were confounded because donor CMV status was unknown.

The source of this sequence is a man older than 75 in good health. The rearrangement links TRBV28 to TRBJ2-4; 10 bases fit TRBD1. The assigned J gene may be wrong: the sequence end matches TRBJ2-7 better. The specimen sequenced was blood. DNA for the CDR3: TGTGCCAGCAGCCCCGCCCGGGACAGGGGAAACGAGCAGTACTTC. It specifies CASSPARDRGNEQYF.